The rows below give T cell receptor beta chains drawn from one sample of a study of T cell repertoires in cytomegalovirus infection. One entry per CDR3 protein results from TCRdb running MiXCR on the reads. Of roughly 630,000 distinct CDR3 sequences in the sample, roughly 26% were seen once. Sequencing input: CD8+ T cells from PBMCs. The receptors derive from a human donor in good health (CMV status not recorded). Some clones in this sample may be carry-over from other donors' samples. The CDR3 runs from the conserved cysteine through the conserved F or W. The D gene is left open where the match is weak. Not all rows give a size; the values are once, few, many and, for expanded clones, a class.

cdr3_aa cdr3_nt v_call clone_size j_call d_call
CSVNEGRVRGYTF TGCAGCGTCAACGAGGGAAGGGTACGTGGCTACACCTTC TRBV29-1 NA TRBJ1-2 NA
CASSFSDRTYEQYF TGTGCCAGCAGCTTTTCAGACAGGACCTACGAGCAGTACTTC TRBV7-9 many TRBJ2-7 NA
CASSPSHPLAGVTDTQYF TGTGCCAGCAGTCCCTCTCACCCACTAGCGGGGGTAACAGATACGCAGTATTTT TRBV6-5 many TRBJ2-3 TRBD2
CASSSPDRPRQFF TGTGCCAGCAGCTCACCGGACAGGCCGAGGCAGTTCTTC TRBV7-9 few TRBJ2-1 TRBD1
CASSLERWGGPADTQYF TGTGCCAGCAGCTTAGAACGCTGGGGGGGGCCGGCAGATACGCAGTATTTT TRBV7-2 NA TRBJ2-3 NA
CSVLLRTENTGELFF TGCAGCGTTTTATTAAGGACAGAGAACACCGGGGAGCTGTTTTTT TRBV29-1 few TRBJ2-2 NA
CSVEIMNTGELFF TGCAGCGTTGAGATCATGAACACCGGGGAGCTGTTTTTT TRBV29-1 few TRBJ2-2 NA
CASSYTTGSTDTQYF TGTGCCAGCAGTTACACCACAGGCAGCACAGATACGCAGTATTTT TRBV6-6 many TRBJ2-3 NA
CASSLFGRESFF TGTGCCAGCAGTTTATTCGGCAGGGAATCTTTCTTT TRBV27 few TRBJ1-1 NA
CASSLNSMELFF TGCGCCAGCAGCTTAAATAGTATGGAGCTGTTTTTT TRBV5-1 many TRBJ2-2 NA
CASSEGVYQPQHF TGTGCCAGCAGTGAGGGGGTTTATCAGCCCCAGCATTTT TRBV25-1 NA TRBJ1-5 NA
CSADSRTGQYF TGCAGTGCCGATTCCCGGACAGGCCAGTACTTC TRBV20-1 NA TRBJ2-7 TRBD1
CASRLLGGELFF TGTGCCAGCAGGCTTTTGGGCGGGGAGCTGTTTTTT TRBV14 NA TRBJ2-2 NA
CASSYSRQINQPQHF TGTGCCAGCAGTTACTCGCGGCAGATCAATCAGCCCCAGCATTTT TRBV6-2/TRBV6-3 few TRBJ1-5 NA
CAISGSGGYTF TGTGCCATCTCAGGTAGCGGAGGCTACACCTTC TRBV7-6 few TRBJ1-2 NA
CASSYRPLGTDTQYF TGTGCCAGCAGTTATCGCCCCCTGGGCACAGATACGCAGTATTTT TRBV6-1 many TRBJ2-3 NA
CASSSPGTENYGYTF TGTGCCAGCAGCTCGCCCGGGACGGAGAACTATGGCTACACCTTC TRBV7-2 NA TRBJ1-2 NA
CASSPLDRSHNSPLHF TGTGCCAGCAGCCCCCTGGACAGGAGTCATAATTCACCCCTCCACTTT TRBV4-1 few TRBJ1-6 TRBD1
CASSVVDYYLPPYGYTF TGTGCCAGCAGCGTAGTGGACTACTACCTACCCCCGTATGGCTACACCTTC TRBV9 NA TRBJ1-2 NA
CASSYPRDGSYNSPLHF TGTGCCAGCAGTTACCCCCGGGACGGTAGCTATAATTCACCCCTCCACTTT TRBV6-2/TRBV6-3 NA TRBJ1-6 NA
CSASYTRREQYF TGCAGTGCTAGTTACACCAGGCGAGAGCAGTACTTC TRBV20-1 NA TRBJ2-7 NA
CASSSPGGKIF TGTGCCAGCAGTTCTCCCGGGGGGAAGATCTTC TRBV27 few TRBJ2-1 TRBD2
CASTRGQGVNEQFF TGTGCCAGCACCCGGGGACAGGGTGTCAATGAGCAGTTCTTC TRBV2 NA TRBJ2-1 TRBD1
CASSCCLRAPSGANVLTF TGTGCCAGCAGCTGTTGTCTGCGGGCACCGTCTGGGGCCAACGTCCTGACTTTC TRBV7-9 NA TRBJ2-6 NA
CASSQARKGTEAFF TGTGCCAGCAGCCAAGCCCGAAAGGGGACTGAAGCTTTCTTT TRBV14 many TRBJ1-1 NA
CASSQARDSGNTIYF TGCGCCAGCAGCCAAGCAAGGGACTCTGGAAACACCATATATTTT TRBV4-1 NA TRBJ1-3 NA
CASSLGGGRYGAEAFF TGTGCCAGCAGCCTGGGGGGGGGACGGTATGGCGCTGAAGCTTTCTTT TRBV7-9 NA TRBJ1-1 NA
CASSSMGGVGTGELFF TGTGCCAGCAGCTCAATGGGGGGGGTCGGAACCGGGGAGCTGTTTTTT TRBV5-5 few TRBJ2-2 TRBD2
CSAQGGDSYEQYF TGCAGTGCCCAGGGGGGGGACTCCTACGAGCAGTACTTC TRBV20-1 NA TRBJ2-7 NA
CASSLGGRGRYYGYTF TGTGCCAGCAGCTTAGGAGGCAGGGGAAGATACTATGGCTACACCTTC TRBV13 few TRBJ1-2 NA
CASSLHRGVGETQYF TGTGCTAGCAGCCTCCACAGGGGAGTGGGTGAGACCCAGTACTTC TRBV7-7 NA TRBJ2-5 TRBD1
CASSNSDREGGEKLFF TGTGCCAGCTCTAACTCCGACCGTGAAGGGGGTGAAAAACTGTTTTTT TRBV6-2/TRBV6-3 NA TRBJ1-4 NA
CSAQDRFSGYTF TGCAGTGCCCAGGACAGGTTCTCTGGCTACACCTTC TRBV20-1 NA TRBJ1-2 TRBD1
CASSVSSGFVYEQYF TGTGCCAGCAGCGTGTCATCAGGGTTCGTCTACGAGCAGTACTTC TRBV9 NA TRBJ2-7 NA
CASSSRLPEAFF TGTGCCAGCAGCTCGCGGTTACCTGAAGCTTTCTTT TRBV7-9 few TRBJ1-1 NA
CASSLTPRFGANTGELFF TGTGCCAGCAGTCTTACCCCCCGATTCGGGGCGAACACCGGGGAGCTGTTTTTT TRBV6-8 NA TRBJ2-2 NA
CASSRRDRHEETQYF TGTGCCAGCAGCCGGAGGGACAGGCACGAAGAGACCCAGTACTTC TRBV14 few TRBJ2-5 TRBD1
CASSVGVTEAFF TGTGCCAGCAGCGTAGGGGTCACTGAAGCTTTCTTT TRBV7-2 many TRBJ1-1 NA
CASSTPGVTEAFF TGTGCCAGCAGTACCCCAGGGGTCACTGAAGCTTTCTTT TRBV6-5 many TRBJ1-1 NA
CASSLGSRAYEQYF TGTGCCAGCAGCTTAGGCAGCAGGGCCTACGAGCAGTACTTC TRBV13 NA TRBJ2-7 NA
CASSDRVGEKLFF TGTGCCAGCAGTGACAGGGTCGGAGAAAAACTGTTTTTT TRBV6-4 NA TRBJ1-4 NA
CSARELGQGETQYF TGCAGTGCTAGAGAGTTAGGACAAGGAGAGACCCAGTACTTC TRBV20-1 NA TRBJ2-5 NA
CASSGLFDEQFF TGTGCCAGCTCGGGGCTATTCGATGAGCAGTTCTTC TRBV6-2/TRBV6-3 NA TRBJ2-1 NA
CASSLRGGPADTQYF TGTGCCAGCAGTCTTCGGGGGGGCCCGGCAGATACGCAGTATTTT TRBV28 many TRBJ2-3 TRBD2
CATLGDLSTEAFF TGTGCCACCCTAGGAGATTTAAGCACTGAAGCTTTCTTT TRBV6-5 few TRBJ1-1 NA
CASSQMCGNTGELFF TGCGCCAGCAGTCAAATGTGCGGGAACACCGGGGAGCTGTTTTTT TRBV23-1 NA TRBJ2-2 NA
CASSLGLDRSYNEQFF TGTGCCAGCAGCTTAGGACTGGACAGGAGCTACAATGAGCAGTTCTTC TRBV7-9 many TRBJ2-1 TRBD1
CASSLVAAGRKGTDTQYF TGTGCCAGCAGCTTAGTCGCAGCGGGACGGAAAGGCACAGATACGCAGTATTTT TRBV11-3 NA TRBJ2-3 TRBD2
CASSLARERNTEAFF TGTGCCAGCAGCTTAGCGCGAGAGCGGAACACTGAAGCTTTCTTT TRBV7-6 few TRBJ1-1 NA
CASSEEGNSNQPQHF TGTGCCAGCAGCGAAGAGGGGAATAGCAATCAGCCCCAGCATTTT TRBV6-1 NA TRBJ1-5 NA
CASSQEDVSTGELFF TGCGCCAGCAGCCAAGAAGACGTTTCCACCGGGGAGCTGTTTTTT TRBV4-1 NA TRBJ2-2 NA
CASSADRDPLAYNEQFF TGTGCCAGCAGTGCGGACAGGGACCCCCTGGCTTACAATGAGCAGTTCTTC TRBV5-3 NA TRBJ2-1 TRBD1
CASSRLFTSTDTQYF TGTGCCAGCAGCCGCCTCTTCACTAGCACAGATACGCAGTATTTT TRBV7-9 NA TRBJ2-3 NA